This T cell receptor beta chain comes out of a study of blood T cells in healthy people across ages. General study findings and limits: PBMCs were not sorted, which prevented a conclusive comparison of naive versus antigen-experienced cells.

Between the trimmed V and J ends, which lost 5 bases and 3 bases, there was a span of 17 bases. This CDR3 has 15 amino acids. The germline CDR1 and CDR2 sequences are MDHEN and SYDVKM. Sample donors were healthy Caucasian individuals that came from Russia, aged roughly 6 to 95. Sample-barcoded 5' priming and a J-beta primer mix drove a second PCR of roughly 6 to 12 cycles. TCRdb reprocessed the 5' RACE reads with MiXCR, giving one entry per CDR3 protein. The profile shows about 1,800,000 distinct CDR3 sequences, under 30% of them singletons. This clonotype was seen many times. Its antigen remains unknown.

Input material: blood. This receptor was taken from a woman in her twenties or thirties in good health. V is TRBV28 and J is TRBJ2-7, with a possible D match to TRBD2 (6 bases). The CDR3: CASSVTGTALYEQYF. DNA for the CDR3: TGTGCCAGCAGTGTTACCGGGACTGCCCTCTACGAGCAGTACTTC.